The 21 T cell receptor beta chains below come from one sample, sequenced in a study of T cells in Graves' hyperthyroidism and ophthalmopathy. Using RNA transcripts as the source, TCR beta CDR3 regions were amplified. First-round RT-PCR targeting the TCR CDR3 was performed with the HTBI primer set. TCRdb independently ran MiXCR on the multiplex PCR reads; one entry per CDR3 protein. The sample includes some 570,000 distinct CDR3 sequences, about 15% of them seen just once. The sequenced sample consisted of blood. These receptors originate from a woman aged 18-29 years with Graves' ophthalmopathy.

This clonotype was recorded at least ten times. The V gene is TRBV12-3 or TRBV12-4, the J gene TRBJ1-2, with D tentatively TRBD1 (6 bases). Trimming left V 6 bases short and J 8 bases short, with 28 bases between. CDR3 length: 17 residues. CDR3 DNA sequence: TGTGCCAGCAGCACTAATAGGAATACAGGGAAGCGGCGAGGCTACACCTTC. This encodes CASSTNRNTGKRRGYTF.

In this sample, this clonotype turned up a few times. Possible read error: a much larger clone is one base away. The rearrangement links TRBV20-1 to TRBJ2-1; 9 nucleotides line up with TRBD2. The germline V gene encodes CDR1 DFQATT and CDR2 SNEGSKA (reference sequence). The CDR3 is 15 amino acids. V shed 5 bases and J 7 bases; nucleotides not matched to a gene: 12. CDR3 in amino acids: CSASQTSGIRNEQFF. The DNA of the CDR3 is TGCAGTGCTTCACAGACTAGCGGAATTCGGAATGAGCAGTTCTTC.

The chain recombines TRBV19 with TRBJ2-5; possibly TRBD1 or TRBD2 for D (5 bases each). Germline V gene data show CDR1 as LNHDA and CDR2 as SQIVND (reference sequence). The V end was cut by 5 bases, the J end by 5 bases, with 15 bases between. This CDR3 is built from 14 residues. The CDR3 loop reads CASSAPGPRETQYF. In DNA form, the CDR3 reads TGTGCCAGTAGTGCCCCGGGGCCGCGGGAGACCCAGTACTTC. Full variable domain (rest looked up from reference TRBV19 and TRBJ2-5): DGGITQSPKYLFRKEGQNVTLSCEQNLNHDAMYWYRQDPGQGLRLIYYSQIVNDFQKGDIAEGYSVSREKKESFPLTVTSAQKNPTAFYLCASSAPGPRETQYFGPGTRLLVL.

The chain links TRBV20-1 to TRBJ2-7, with 12 bases identical to TRBD2. CDR1 and CDR2 (germline): DFQATT, SNEGSKA (reference sequence). This CDR3 has 14 amino acids. V shed 0 bases, J shed 6 bases, and the junction held 3 bases outside the gene matches. The DNA for the CDR3 is TGCAGTGCTAGAGAGACTAGCGGGAGAGGCGAGCAGTACTTC. It is translated as CSARETSGRGEQYF.

The chain combines TRBV7-6 with TRBJ2-5; no reliable D call. The germline V gene has CDR1 SGHVS and CDR2 FNYEAQ. CDR3 length: 15 amino acids. V shed 2 bases and J shed 1 base, with 11 bases lying between them. CDR3 protein: CASSLWVAPQETQYF. CDR3 sequence (DNA): TGTGCCAGCAGCTTATGGGTAGCTCCCCAAGAGACCCAGTACTTC.

This clonotype was recorded many times. The rearrangement uses TRBV29-1 and TRBJ2-3; 7 nucleotides agree with TRBD1. V shed 7 bases and J 0 bases; nucleotides not matched to a gene: 4. The germline CDR1 and CDR2 sequences are SQVTM and ANQGSEA. The CDR3 totals 13 residues. CDR3 amino acids: CSGRDSSTDTQYF. DNA of the CDR3: TGCAGCGGCCGGGACAGTAGCACAGATACGCAGTATTTT.

This clonotype was seen at least ten times. The chain uses TRBV5-1 and TRBJ2-7; TRBD1 matches at 9 bases. CDR1 is SGHRS and CDR2 is YFSETQ in the germline V gene. The J segment lost 7 bases and the V segment lost 4 bases, leaving 12 bases of the junction unmatched. This CDR3 has 15 residues. CDR3 protein: CASSATGTGFEEQYF. CDR3 nucleotide sequence: TGCGCCAGCAGCGCTACCGGGACAGGGTTCGAGGAGCAGTACTTC. Full variable domain (rest looked up from reference TRBV5-1 and TRBJ2-7): KAGVTQTPRYLIKTRGQQVTLSCSPISGHRSVSWYQQTPGQGLQFLFEYFSETQRNKGNFPGRFSGRQFSNSRSEMNVSTLELGDSALYLCASSATGTGFEEQYFGPGTRLTVT.

The chain couples TRBV6-1 to TRBJ2-3; possibly TRBD2 for D (6 bases). Germline-derived CDR1 and CDR2 are MNHNS and SASEGT. The CDR3 is 16 residues long. Trimming pared 7 bases from V and 2 bases from J, leaving 19 bases between. CDR3 amino acids: CASKGGRDVPTDTQYF. CDR3 DNA: TGTGCCAGCAAAGGAGGGCGGGACGTCCCCACAGATACGCAGTATTTT.

In this sample, this clonotype turned up a few times. The chain has TRBV7-2 and TRBJ2-2; 13 nucleotides align to TRBD2. There are 17 residues in the CDR3. V lost 4 bases and J lost 8; bases outside the gene matches: 10. Germline-derived CDR1 and CDR2 are SGHTA and FQGNSA. CDR3 protein: CASSSESGTSGTGELFF. CDR3 DNA sequence: TGTGCCAGCAGCTCAGAATCCGGGACTAGCGGGACGGGGGAGCTGTTTTTT. The full variable domain, with the rest looked up from reference TRBV7-2 and TRBJ2-2, is GAGVSQSPSNKVTEKGKDVELRCDPISGHTALYWYRQSLGQGLEFLIYFQGNSAPDKSGLPSDRFSAERTGGSVSTLTIQRTQQEDSAVYLCASSSESGTSGTGELFFGEGSRLTVL.

The table lists this clonotype with a few counts. This chain uses TRBV27 with TRBJ1-3; 8 nucleotides align to TRBD1. V was clipped by 2 bases and J by 4 bases; unmatched bases: 22. There are 21 residues in the CDR3. Looked up from germline, CDR1 is MNHEY and CDR2 is SMNVEV (reference sequence). CDR3 sequence: CASSLGPPGQGAIRSGNTIYF. The DNA of the CDR3 is TGTGCCAGCAGTTTAGGCCCCCCGGGGCAGGGGGCGATTAGGTCCGGAAACACCATATATTTT.

The chain links TRBV20-1 to TRBJ2-7; 14 bases are a match to TRBD2. Germline trimming cut 0 bases from V and 6 bases from J; bases unmatched to any gene: 10. The CDR3 covers 17 residues. Germline V gene data show CDR1 as DFQATT and CDR2 as SNEGSKA (reference sequence). The DNA of the CDR3 is TGCAGTGCTAGAGATCCCCAAGGGACTAGCGGGAGCCCCGAGCAGTACTTC. Amino acid sequence: CSARDPQGTSGSPEQYF.

This clonotype was observed a few times. This chain connects TRBV11-2 to TRBJ1-3, with 8 bases lining up with TRBD1. Germline assignment: CDR1 SGHAT and CDR2 FQNNGV. V lost 2 bases and J lost 3; bases outside the gene matches: 9. This CDR3 is 17 amino acids long. As DNA, the CDR3 is TGTGCCAGCAGCTTAAGCTGGGGCAGGGGGCATGGAAACACCATATATTTT. Protein product: CASSLSWGRGHGNTIYF.

This clonotype was picked up one time. This could be a read error, since a much larger clone is one nucleotide away. This rearrangement joins TRBV20-1 to TRBJ2-7; 7 bases line up with TRBD2. Germline V gene data show CDR1 as DFQATT and CDR2 as SNEGSKA (reference sequence). This CDR3 has 14 residues. V shed 3 bases, J shed 4 bases, and the junction held 9 bases outside the gene matches. CDR3 nucleotides: TGCAGTGCTAGGGGGGGGGGGGATCCGTACGAGCAGTACTTC. Protein product: CSARGGGDPYEQYF.

This chain uses TRBV20-1 with TRBJ1-4; D is undetermined. V shed 5 bases and J shed 13 bases, with 26 bases lying between them. Germline V CDR1 and CDR2: DFQATT, SNEGSKA (reference sequence). The CDR3 spans 15 residues. The CDR3 spells CSAQPPWGTKGLLFF. The DNA for the CDR3 is TGCAGTGCTCAACCTCCTTGGGGTACGAAAGGCTTACTGTTTTTT.

The chain carries TRBV19 and TRBJ1-1; D not resolved. Germline lookup yields CDR1 LNHDA and CDR2 SQIVND (reference sequence). This CDR3 region has 13 residues. With 9 bases removed from V and 1 base from J, the gap between germline ends came to 12 bases. The CDR3 nucleotides are TGTGCCAGCAAACATCCCACGAACACTGAAGCTTTCTTT. Translation: CASKHPTNTEAFF.

This clonotype turned up a few times. The chain is built from TRBV20-1 and TRBJ1-1; D may be TRBD1 (5 bases). Germline-derived CDR1 and CDR2 are DFQATT and SNEGSKA (reference sequence). This CDR3 is built from 13 residues. V lost 2 bases to trimming and J lost 5 bases, with 12 bases between them. The CDR3 loop is CSARKSGITEAFF. In DNA form, the CDR3 reads TGCAGTGCTAGAAAATCAGGGATTACTGAAGCTTTCTTT.

The chain carries TRBV7-2 and TRBJ1-2; 8 nucleotides match TRBD1. V shed 4 bases and J 6 bases; nucleotides not matched to a gene: 7. The CDR3 extends over 14 amino acids. Germline V gene lookup returns CDR1 SGHTA and CDR2 FQGNSA. The CDR3 loop reads CASSSGQGLDGYTF. CDR3 coding DNA: TGTGCCAGCAGCTCTGGACAGGGATTGGATGGCTACACCTTC.

The chain has TRBV28 and TRBJ2-7; 7 nucleotides line up with TRBD1. CDR1 and CDR2 from the germline V gene are MDHEN and SYDVKM. CDR3 size: 14 residues. V lost 5 bases and J lost 4; bases outside the gene matches: 8. The CDR3 loop reads CASSPGTVGYEQYF. CDR3 nucleotide sequence: TGTGCCAGCAGTCCTGGGACAGTAGGATACGAGCAGTACTTC. The full variable domain, its missing parts supplied by reference TRBV28 and TRBJ2-7, is DVKVTQSSRYLVKRTGEKVFLECVQDMDHENMFWYRQDPGLGLRLIYFSYDVKMKEKGDIPEGYSVSREKKERFSLILESASTNQTSMYLCASSPGTVGYEQYFGPGTRLTVT.

Only a few counts were recorded for this clonotype. The chain couples TRBV27 to TRBJ2-1; TRBD2 agrees at 13 bases. The CDR3 covers 20 residues. Germline V CDR1 and CDR2: MNHEY, SMNVEV (reference sequence). Trimming at V came to 6 bases and at J to 6 bases, leaving 20 bases not matched to a gene. This CDR3 is CASSGRLAGGNSPYRNEQFF. The CDR3 DNA follows: TGTGCCAGCAGCGGCCGACTAGCGGGGGGCAATTCCCCCTACCGCAATGAGCAGTTCTTC.

The chain recombines TRBV7-3 with TRBJ2-1; 11 bases line up with TRBD2. This CDR3 region has 19 residues. CDR1 is SGHTA and CDR2 is FQGTGA in the germline V gene. The V segment lost 5 bases and the J segment 5 bases; nucleotides outside the gene matches: 17. CDR3 sequence: CASSPLGGGLAGRHNEQFF. CDR3 nucleotides: TGTGCCAGCAGCCCCCTCGGGGGTGGACTAGCGGGCCGCCACAATGAGCAGTTCTTC. Looking up the rest from reference TRBV7-3 and TRBJ2-1 gives the full variable domain: GAGVSQTPSNKVTEKGKYVELRCDPISGHTALYWYRQSLGQGPEFLIYFQGTGAADDSGLPNDRFFAVRPEGSVSTLKIQRTERGDSAVYLCASSPLGGGLAGRHNEQFFGPGTRLTVL.

This clonotype has more than one count but fewer than ten. CDR3 loop: CASSARDSNSGNTIYF. In nucleotides, the CDR3 is TGTGCCAGCAGCGCACGGGACAGTAACTCTGGAAACACCATATATTTT. The chain has TRBV2 and TRBJ1-3, with TRBD1 matching over 7 bases. The CDR3 has 16 residues. The junction had 8 bases not matched to a gene; V was cut back by 6 bases and J by 0 bases. Per germline, CDR1 SNHLY and CDR2 FYNNEI.